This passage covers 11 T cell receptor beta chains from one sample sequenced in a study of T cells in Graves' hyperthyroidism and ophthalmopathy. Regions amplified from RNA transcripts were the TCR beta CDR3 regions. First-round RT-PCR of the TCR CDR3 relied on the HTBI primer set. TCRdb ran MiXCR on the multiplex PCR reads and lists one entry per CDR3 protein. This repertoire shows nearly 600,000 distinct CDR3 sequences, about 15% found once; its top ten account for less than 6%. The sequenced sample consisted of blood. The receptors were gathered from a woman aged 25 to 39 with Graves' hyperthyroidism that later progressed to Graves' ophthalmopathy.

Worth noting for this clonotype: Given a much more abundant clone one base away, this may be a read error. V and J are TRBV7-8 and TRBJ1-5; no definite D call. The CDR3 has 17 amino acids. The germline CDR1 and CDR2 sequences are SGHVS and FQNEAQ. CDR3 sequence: CASSLIRGPLSNQSQHF. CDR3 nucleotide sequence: TGTGCCAGCAGCTTAATCCGCGGTCCCTTGAGCAATCAGTCCCAGCATTTT.

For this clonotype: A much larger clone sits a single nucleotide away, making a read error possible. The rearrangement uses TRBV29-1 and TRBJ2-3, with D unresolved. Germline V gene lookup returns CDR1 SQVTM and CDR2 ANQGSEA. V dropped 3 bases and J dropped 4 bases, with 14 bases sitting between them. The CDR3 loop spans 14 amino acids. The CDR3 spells CSVDRGLGADTQYF. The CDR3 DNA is TGCAGCGTTGACCGTGGGCTGGGTGCAGATACGCAGTATTTT.

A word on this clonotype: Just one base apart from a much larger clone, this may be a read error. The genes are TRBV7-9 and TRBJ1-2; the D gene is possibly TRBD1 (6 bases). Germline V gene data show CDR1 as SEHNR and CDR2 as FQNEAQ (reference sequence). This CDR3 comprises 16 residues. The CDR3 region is CASSLGGPSDLYGYIF. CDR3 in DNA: TGTGCCAGCAGCTTAGGGGGGCCCTCCGACCTTTATGGCTACATCTTC. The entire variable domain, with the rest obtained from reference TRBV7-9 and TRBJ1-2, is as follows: DTGVSQNPRHKITKRGQNVTFRCDPISEHNRLYWYRQTLGQGPEFLTYFQNEAQLEKSRLLSDRFSAERPKGSFSTLEIQRTEQGDSAMYLCASSLGGPSDLYGYIFGSGTRLTVV.

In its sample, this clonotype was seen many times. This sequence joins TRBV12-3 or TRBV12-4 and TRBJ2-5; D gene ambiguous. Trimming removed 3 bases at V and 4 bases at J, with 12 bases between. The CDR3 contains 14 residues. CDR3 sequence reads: CASSLAGLGETQYF. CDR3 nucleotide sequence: TGTGCCAGCAGTTTGGCAGGTCTTGGAGAGACCCAGTACTTC.

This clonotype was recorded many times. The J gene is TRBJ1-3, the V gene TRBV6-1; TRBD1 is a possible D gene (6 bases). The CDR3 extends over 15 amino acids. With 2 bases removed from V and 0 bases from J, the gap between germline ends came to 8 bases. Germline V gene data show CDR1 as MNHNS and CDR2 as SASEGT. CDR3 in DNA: TGTGCCAGCAGTGAACAGGGGAGCTCTGGAAACACCATATATTTT. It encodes CASSEQGSSGNTIYF.

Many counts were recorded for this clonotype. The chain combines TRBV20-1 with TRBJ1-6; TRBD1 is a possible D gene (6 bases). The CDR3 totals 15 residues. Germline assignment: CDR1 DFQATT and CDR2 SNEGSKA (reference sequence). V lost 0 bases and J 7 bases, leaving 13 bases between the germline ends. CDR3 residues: CSARDGGGVNSPLHF. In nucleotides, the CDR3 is TGCAGTGCTAGAGATGGGGGCGGGGTCAATTCACCCCTCCACTTT.

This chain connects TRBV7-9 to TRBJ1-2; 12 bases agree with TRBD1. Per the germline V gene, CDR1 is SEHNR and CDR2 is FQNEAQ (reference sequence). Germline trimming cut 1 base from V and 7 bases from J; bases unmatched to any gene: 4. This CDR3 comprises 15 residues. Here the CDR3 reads CASSLGGQGAAGYTF. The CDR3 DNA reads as TGTGCCAGCAGCTTAGGGGGACAGGGGGCCGCTGGCTACACCTTC.

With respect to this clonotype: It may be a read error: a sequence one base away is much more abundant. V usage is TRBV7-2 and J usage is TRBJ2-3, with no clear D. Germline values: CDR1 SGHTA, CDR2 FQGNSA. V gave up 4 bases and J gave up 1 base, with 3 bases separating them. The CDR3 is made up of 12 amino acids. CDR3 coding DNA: TGTGCCAGCAGCTGGCGCACAGATACGCAGTATTTT. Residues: CASSWRTDTQYF.

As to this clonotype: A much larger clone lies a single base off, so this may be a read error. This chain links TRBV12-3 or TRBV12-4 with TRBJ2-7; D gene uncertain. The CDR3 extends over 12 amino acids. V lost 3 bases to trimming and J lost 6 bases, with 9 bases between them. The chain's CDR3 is CASSFIGSEQYF. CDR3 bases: TGTGCCAGCAGTTTCATCGGGTCCGAGCAGTACTTC.

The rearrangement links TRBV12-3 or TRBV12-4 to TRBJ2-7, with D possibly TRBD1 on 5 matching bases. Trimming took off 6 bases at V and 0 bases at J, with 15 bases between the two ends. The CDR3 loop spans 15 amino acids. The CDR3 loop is CASRGGHPSSYEQYF. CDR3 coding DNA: TGTGCCAGCAGGGGCGGACACCCGAGCTCCTACGAGCAGTACTTC.

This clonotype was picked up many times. The CDR3 DNA reads TGTGCCAGCAGTTTAAGTCAGATGGATGGCTACACCTTC. Its translation is CASSLSQMDGYTF. The chain joins TRBV27 to TRBJ1-2; D is unclear. V lost 2 bases and J lost 6, with 10 bases in between. There are 13 residues in the CDR3. Germline V lookup: CDR1 MNHEY, CDR2 SMNVEV (reference sequence).